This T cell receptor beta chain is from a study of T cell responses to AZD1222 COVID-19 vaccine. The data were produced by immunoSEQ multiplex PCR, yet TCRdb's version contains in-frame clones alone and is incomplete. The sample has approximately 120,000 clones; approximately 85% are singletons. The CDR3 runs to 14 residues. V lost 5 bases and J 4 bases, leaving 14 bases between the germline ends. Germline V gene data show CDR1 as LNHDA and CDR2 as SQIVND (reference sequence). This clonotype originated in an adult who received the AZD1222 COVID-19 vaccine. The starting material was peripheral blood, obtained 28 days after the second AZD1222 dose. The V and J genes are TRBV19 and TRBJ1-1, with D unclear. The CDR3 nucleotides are TGTGCCAGTAGTGCCGTGGGGAGGACCACTGAAGCTTTCTTT. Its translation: CASSAVGRTTEAFF.